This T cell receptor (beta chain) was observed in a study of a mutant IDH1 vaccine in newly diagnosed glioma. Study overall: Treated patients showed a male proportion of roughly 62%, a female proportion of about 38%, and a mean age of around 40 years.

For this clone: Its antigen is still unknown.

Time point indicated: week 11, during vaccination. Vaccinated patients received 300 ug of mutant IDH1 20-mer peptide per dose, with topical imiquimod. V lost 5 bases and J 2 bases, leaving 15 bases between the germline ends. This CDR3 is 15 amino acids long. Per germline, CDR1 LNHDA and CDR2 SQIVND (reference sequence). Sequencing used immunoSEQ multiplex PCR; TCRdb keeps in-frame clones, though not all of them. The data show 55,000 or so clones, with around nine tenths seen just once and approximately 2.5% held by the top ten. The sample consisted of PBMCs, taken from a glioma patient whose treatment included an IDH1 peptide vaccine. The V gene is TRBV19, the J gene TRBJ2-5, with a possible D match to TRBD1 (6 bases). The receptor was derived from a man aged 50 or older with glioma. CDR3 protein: CASSRQVGAQETQYF. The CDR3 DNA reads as TGTGCCAGTAGTCGACAGGTCGGCGCACAAGAGACCCAGTACTTC. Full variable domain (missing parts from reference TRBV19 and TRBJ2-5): DGGITQSPKYLFRKEGQNVTLSCEQNLNHDAMYWYRQDPGQGLRLIYYSQIVNDFQKGDIAEGYSVSREKKESFPLTVTSAQKNPTAFYLCASSRQVGAQETQYFGPGTRLLVL.